The 21 T cell receptor beta chains below all came from one sample that was sequenced in a study of OX40 agonist ivuxolimab in advanced cancers. Measured with immunoSEQ multiplex PCR; TCRdb has only the in-frame clones, and not every one. In the table there are 55,000 to 70,000 clones, over 75% of which are singletons. The source material was CD4+ or CD8+ T cells sorted from blood, sampled in a trial of the OX40 agonist ivuxolimab. Every receptor here comes from an adult with an advanced solid tumor such as melanoma, head and neck, liver or kidney cancer.

The CDR3 DNA is TGTGCCAGCAGCCCCAGCACAGACGTCTATGGCTACACCTTC. Amino acids: CASSPSTDVYGYTF. V usage is TRBV7-9 and J usage is TRBJ1-2; no clear D. The CDR3 runs 14 residues. The germline V gene encodes CDR1 SEHNR and CDR2 FQNEAQ (reference sequence). V shed 5 bases and J shed 4 bases, with 14 bases lying between them.

The CDR3: CAVRVPGFEDGYTF. The CDR3 nucleotides read TGTGCCGTCCGGGTCCCGGGATTTGAGGATGGCTACACCTTC. The chain employs TRBV7-8 and TRBJ1-2, with D uncertain. The germline gives CDR1 SGHVS, CDR2 FQNEAQ. Trimming removed 11 bases at V and 6 bases at J, with 22 bases between. The CDR3 length is 14 residues.

The gene calls are TRBV11-2 and TRBJ2-3, with unresolved D. The CDR3 loop spans 14 amino acids. Germline CDR1 reads SGHAT; CDR2 reads FQNNGV. V lost 5 bases and J 0 bases, leaving 9 bases between the germline ends. CDR3 amino acids: CASSVRLSTDTQYF. The CDR3 DNA follows: TGTGCCAGCAGCGTTCGTCTTAGCACAGATACGCAGTATTTT.

The genes are TRBV9 and TRBJ1-2; 7 bases map to TRBD1. The J segment lost 8 bases and the V segment lost 4 bases, leaving 8 bases of the junction unmatched. Germline V gives CDR1 SGDLS, CDR2 YYNGEE. CDR3 length equals 13 residues. DNA for the CDR3: TGTGCCAGCAGCCCCGACAGGGTTACGGGCTACACCTTC. Protein sequence: CASSPDRVTGYTF.

This clone occurred a few times. The genes are TRBV7-2 and TRBJ1-1, with no clear D. V was shortened by 6 bases and J by 0 bases, with 20 bases between the two germline ends. The CDR3 runs to 17 residues. Per germline, CDR1 SGHTA and CDR2 FQGNSA. This CDR3 is CASRLRVSGLMNTEAFF. For the CDR3, the DNA is TGTGCCAGCAGACTTCGGGTCAGCGGACTCATGAACACTGAAGCTTTCTTT.

The V gene is TRBV18, the J gene TRBJ1-6; D call uncertain. The CDR3 loop spans 13 amino acids. Trimming removed 5 bases from V and 3 bases from J, with 5 bases in between. The germline gives CDR1 KGHSH, CDR2 LQKENI. The CDR3 is CASSGDYNSPLHF. The CDR3, as DNA: TGTGCCAGCTCAGGGGACTATAATTCACCCCTCCACTTT. Using reference TRBV18 and TRBJ1-6 for the parts outside the CDR3, the full variable domain is NAGVMQNPRHLVRRRGQEARLRCSPMKGHSHVYWYRQLPEEGLKFMVYLQKENIIDESGMPKERFSAEFPKEGPSILRIQQVVRGDSAAYFCASSGDYNSPLHFGNGTRLTVT.

This clone was seen only a few times. This chain connects TRBV19 to TRBJ2-7; no firm D call. Germline loops: CDR1 LNHDA, CDR2 SQIVND (reference sequence). Trimming left V 5 bases short and J 0 bases short, with 14 bases between. This CDR3 has 15 residues. CDR3 bases: TGTGCCAGTAGTCCTCGACCGGATAGCTCCTACGAGCAGTACTTC. This encodes CASSPRPDSSYEQYF.

The chain combines TRBV7-3 with TRBJ2-2; D uncertain. The CDR3 has 16 residues. The V and J ends lost 1 base and 0 bases respectively, with 9 bases between them. Germline V gives CDR1 SGHTA, CDR2 FQGTGA. CDR3 protein: CASSLIPGPNTGELFF. The CDR3, as DNA: TGTGCCAGCAGCTTAATACCGGGTCCGAACACCGGGGAGCTGTTTTTT.

V usage is TRBV7-3 and J usage is TRBJ2-3; 7 bases are shared with TRBD1. The V gene's germline CDR1 is SGHTA and CDR2 FQGTGA. V dropped 3 bases and J dropped 6; count of bases not matched to a gene: 12. The CDR3 runs 16 residues. The CDR3 DNA reads TGTGCCAGCAGCTTGAGTGCAGGGGGTTTTTTGGATACGCAGTATTTT. Its protein is CASSLSAGGFLDTQYF.

This sequence joins TRBV4-1 and TRBJ1-1; 8 nucleotides align to TRBD1. Germline CDR1 reads MGHRA; CDR2 reads YSYEKL. This CDR3 comprises 17 residues. Losses at the gene ends were 4 bases for V and 1 base for J; bases not matched to a gene: 11. CDR3 protein: CASSPQGAGWKNTEAFF. In nucleotides, the CDR3 is TGCGCCAGCAGCCCCCAGGGGGCAGGATGGAAGAACACTGAAGCTTTCTTT.

V and J are TRBV5-6 and TRBJ2-7, with a tentative D call TRBD2 (6 bases). Germline CDR1 SGHDT, CDR2 YYEEEE. Trimming cost V 0 bases and J 1 base, with 11 bases left between them. The CDR3 spans 15 residues. DNA of the CDR3: TGTGCCAGCAGCTTGGTATTTGCGGGGTCCTACGAGCAGTACTTC. Its protein product is CASSLVFAGSYEQYF. Variable domain in full (rest from reference TRBV5-6 and TRBJ2-7): DAGVTQSPTHLIKTRGQQVTLRCSPKSGHDTVSWYQQALGQGPQFIFQYYEEEERQRGNFPDRFSGHQFPNYSSELNVNALLLGDSALYLCASSLVFAGSYEQYFGPGTRLTVT.

This clone was counted once. CDR3 in amino acids: CASSRGPGGREKLFF. CDR3 DNA sequence: TGTGCCAGCAGTCGAGGCCCAGGGGGAAGGGAAAAACTGTTTTTT. V is TRBV6-5 and J is TRBJ1-4; 7 bases agree with TRBD1. Trimming at V came to 5 bases and at J to 8 bases, leaving 11 bases not matched to a gene. The CDR3 has 15 residues. Germline V gene sequence: CDR1 MNHEY, CDR2 SVGAGI.

This clone was counted only a few times. The DNA for the CDR3 is TGTGCCAGCAGCCAATCGGGAGGTCAAGAGACCCAGTACTTC. Translated, it gives CASSQSGGQETQYF. The chain uses TRBV16 and TRBJ2-5; TRBD2 is a possible D gene (6 bases). V lost 0 bases, J lost 2 bases, and 7 bases lay in between. The CDR3 has 14 amino acids. The germline CDR1 and CDR2 sequences are KGHSY and FQNENV.

The gene calls are TRBV28 and TRBJ2-7; the match to TRBD1 covers 9 bases. The CDR3 loop spans 15 amino acids. Trimming removed 6 bases from V and 5 bases from J; junction bases left unmatched: 11. CDR1 and CDR2 (germline): MDHEN, SYDVKM. The CDR3 spells CASSPGGQGVDEQYF. The CDR3 nucleotides are TGTGCCAGCAGCCCCGGGGGACAGGGTGTCGACGAGCAGTACTTC.

This sequence joins TRBV27 and TRBJ1-6; 10 bases are a match to TRBD1. Germline V gene lookup returns CDR1 MNHEY and CDR2 SMNVEV (reference sequence). J lost 6 bases, V lost 5 bases, and 4 bases had no gene match. The CDR3 totals 15 residues. The CDR3 loop reads CASSPGQGTNSPLHF. In DNA, the CDR3 is TGTGCCAGCAGTCCGGGACAGGGGACTAATTCACCCCTCCACTTT.

CDR3 sequence reads: CASRTSGRSTDTQYF. For the CDR3, the DNA is TGTGCCAGCAGGACTAGCGGGAGGTCCACAGATACGCAGTATTTT. The rearrangement links TRBV21-1 to TRBJ2-3; the D call in the table, TRBD2, was not verified against the DNA. TRBV21-1 corresponds to a pseudogene. This CDR3 spans 15 amino acids.

This clone has only one observation. The rearrangement joins TRBV2 to TRBJ2-7; 9 positions match TRBD1. The germline V gene has CDR1 SNHLY and CDR2 FYNNEI. The V gene end was trimmed by 4 bases and the J gene end by 8 bases; junction bases not matched to a gene: 15. The CDR3 contains 16 residues. CDR3 DNA sequence: TGTGCCAGCAGTGCCGGGACAGGGCGGTTGACTTCTAAGCAGTACTTC. It encodes CASSAGTGRLTSKQYF.

The chain uses TRBV11-2 and TRBJ1-3, with unresolved D. This CDR3 has 16 amino acids. The germline gives CDR1 SGHAT, CDR2 FQNNGV. V gave up 5 bases and J gave up 1 base, with 15 bases separating them. The CDR3 DNA reads TGTGCCAGCAGCCCAGACGAGTCTCGATCTGGAAACACCATATATTTT. Protein product: CASSPDESRSGNTIYF.

The rearrangement uses TRBV7-6 and TRBJ2-3; D remains unclear. This CDR3 has 18 amino acids. The V end lost 5 bases, the J end lost 0 bases, and 21 bases lay between the germline ends. Germline V gives CDR1 SGHVS, CDR2 FNYEAQ. This CDR3 reads CASSPSRRSASSTDTQYF. The DNA for the CDR3 is TGTGCCAGCAGCCCCTCCCGGCGCAGCGCCTCTAGCACAGATACGCAGTATTTT. Combining the CDR3 with reference TRBV7-6 and TRBJ2-3 gives the whole variable domain GAGVSQSPRYKVTKRGQDVALRCDPISGHVSLYWYRQALGQGPEFLTYFNYEAQQDKSGLPNDRFSAERPEGSISTLTIQRTEQRDSAMYRCASSPSRRSASSTDTQYFGPGTRLTVL.

This clone is judged medium-sized. The chain has TRBV19 and TRBJ2-7; no firm D call. Germline V gene sequence: CDR1 LNHDA, CDR2 SQIVND (reference sequence). This CDR3 has 12 residues. The V end lost 0 bases, the J end lost 6 bases, and 6 bases lay between the germline ends. CDR3 residues: CASSIDRLEQYF. The CDR3 DNA reads TGTGCCAGTAGTATAGATAGGCTCGAGCAGTACTTC.

The chain carries TRBV29-1 and TRBJ2-7; tentatively, D is TRBD2 (7 bases). The germline V and J ends were trimmed by 6 bases and 5 bases, with 20 bases remaining between them. Germline CDR1 reads SQVTM; CDR2 reads ANQGSEA. This CDR3 is built from 14 residues. The CDR3 spells CSVAVKGGGDEQYF. CDR3 sequence (DNA): TGCAGCGTGGCGGTTAAAGGGGGAGGGGACGAGCAGTACTTC.